This TCR beta chain was sequenced during a study of technical replicates of blood from a few donors. The CDR3 runs to 17 residues. Germline assignment: CDR1 LNHNV and CDR2 YYDKDF (reference sequence). The germline V and J ends were trimmed by 1 base and 8 bases, with 18 bases remaining between them. Here immunoSEQ multiplex PCR was the method, and the copy in TCRdb shows in-frame clones only, minus some. The data contain tens of thousands of clones, approximately 94% of them singletons. The sequence was obtained from a human donor in good health. Sequencing was done on a sample of T cells isolated from PBMCs. This chain links TRBV15 with TRBJ1-6; D is unresolved. The DNA of the CDR3 is TGTGCCACCAGCAGAGTTAATAACCCCGGGAGTCATTCACCCCTCCACTTT. Translating gives CATSRVNNPGSHSPLHF.